This T cell receptor beta chain emerged from a study of blood T cell repertoires in COVID-19. One Seattle source followed patients from active infection through their disease course. Using immunoSEQ multiplex PCR, the repertoire was profiled, and TCRdb retains in-frame clones only, with some absent. This repertoire shows 300,000 to 350,000 clones, approximately 91% found once; its top ten account for roughly 6.6%. Germline CDR1 and CDR2: MGHRA and YSYEKL. This CDR3 comprises 16 residues. V lost 4 bases to trimming and J lost 2 bases; unmatched junction nucleotides: 4. V is TRBV4-1 and J is TRBJ2-7, with 14 bases aligning to TRBD2. The sequenced material came from peripheral blood. The receptor was isolated from a woman in her seventies with COVID-19, enrolled during active disease. The CDR3 reads CASSPGLAGAPYEQYF. CDR3 in DNA: TGCGCCAGCAGCCCGGGACTAGCGGGGGCCCCCTACGAGCAGTACTTC.